These 12 T cell receptor beta chains share one sample of origin, sequenced in a study of blood T cell repertoires in COVID-19. The assay was immunoSEQ multiplex PCR, and TCRdb's table has in-frame clones only and misses some. The sample shows more than 85,000 clones, 60% to 80% of them seen only once. Sample: peripheral blood. The receptors stem from a woman between 45 and 65 years old with acute or convalescent COVID-19.

V gene TRBV3-1 (or the pseudogene TRBV3-2) combines with J gene TRBJ2-2; 11 bases match TRBD1. J was trimmed by 4 bases and V by 4 bases; bases with no gene match: 5. This CDR3 is built from 16 residues. The germline gives CDR1 LGHDT, CDR2 YNNKEL (reference sequence). CDR3 amino acids: CASSPRGTGGTGELFF. The DNA for the CDR3 is TGTGCCAGCAGCCCCCGGGGGACAGGGGGCACCGGGGAGCTGTTTTTT.

This clone was seen a few times. The V and J genes are TRBV6-5 and TRBJ2-7; tentatively, D is TRBD1 (5 bases). The CDR3 is 12 amino acids. Trimming shortened V by 8 bases and J by 5 bases, and 13 bases separated the two germline ends. Germline loops: CDR1 MNHEY, CDR2 SVGAGI. The CDR3 loop is CASAAGLDEQYF. The DNA of the CDR3 is TGTGCCAGCGCGGCAGGGCTCGACGAGCAGTACTTC.

The chain recombines TRBV30 with TRBJ1-6; maybe TRBD1 (6 bases). V shed 8 bases and J shed 6 bases, with 14 bases lying between them. The germline CDR1 and CDR2 sequences are GTSNPN and SVGIG (reference sequence). The CDR3 is made up of 13 amino acids. The CDR3 loop is CALQQGVNSPLHF. CDR3 bases: TGTGCCCTACAACAGGGAGTTAATTCACCCCTCCACTTT.

V is TRBV6-2 or TRBV6-3 and J is TRBJ1-1; 11 positions match TRBD1. Germline V gene sequence: CDR1 MNHEY, CDR2 SVGEGT. The ends lost 4 bases at V and 7 bases at J; junction bases unmatched: 14. This CDR3 is 17 amino acids long. The chain's CDR3 is CASSFLSGQGARGEAFF. CDR3 bases: TGTGCCAGCAGTTTTCTAAGCGGACAGGGGGCGCGAGGTGAAGCTTTCTTT.

This clone was observed once. The V and J genes are TRBV9 and TRBJ2-5; TRBD2 agrees at 10 bases. From germline, CDR1 is SGDLS and CDR2 YYNGEE. The CDR3 spans 16 residues. Trimming cost V 3 bases and J 2 bases; bases outside gene matches: 7. CDR3 nucleotides: TGTGCCAGCAGCGGATCTAGCGGGGGATCTCAAGAGACCCAGTACTTC. Amino acid sequence: CASSGSSGGSQETQYF.

The rearrangement joins TRBV7-9 to TRBJ1-4, with 9 positions matching TRBD1. V shed 2 bases, J shed 6 bases, and the junction held 1 base outside the gene matches. The CDR3 spans 14 residues. CDR1 and CDR2 (germline): SEHNR, FQNEAQ (reference sequence). The CDR3 spells CASSLRQGDEKLFF. The CDR3 DNA sequence: TGTGCCAGCAGCTTAAGACAGGGGGATGAAAAACTGTTTTTT.

V usage is TRBV10-3 and J usage is TRBJ2-3, with D possibly TRBD2 on 6 matching bases. The V end lost 8 bases, the J end lost 4 bases, and 10 bases lay between the germline ends. CDR3 length equals 12 residues. CDR1 and CDR2 (germline): ENHRY, SYGVKD. The CDR3 here is CAIGTPPDTQYF. CDR3 bases: TGTGCCATCGGGACTCCCCCAGATACGCAGTATTTT.

V usage is TRBV6-1 and J usage is TRBJ2-2, with D uncertain. CDR1 is MNHNS, CDR2 SASEGT, per germline. The CDR3 totals 15 residues. The V gene lost 2 bases and the J gene lost 1 base, with 8 bases spanning the gap. The CDR3 loop is CASSEKRLNTGELFF. The CDR3 coding sequence is TGTGCCAGCAGTGAAAAGAGACTGAACACCGGGGAGCTGTTTTTT.

The gene calls are TRBV27 and TRBJ1-2, with 9 bases identical to TRBD1. The germline gives CDR1 MNHEY, CDR2 SMNVEV (reference sequence). CDR3 length: 14 residues. V was clipped by 0 bases and J by 4 bases; unmatched bases: 0. This CDR3 reads CASSLSTGGYGYTF. DNA for the CDR3: TGTGCCAGCAGTTTATCGACAGGGGGCTATGGCTACACCTTC.

V is TRBV27 and J is TRBJ1-1, with 8 nucleotides matching TRBD1. Germline V lookup: CDR1 MNHEY, CDR2 SMNVEV (reference sequence). The CDR3 totals 15 residues. Losses at the gene ends were 3 bases for V and 4 bases for J; bases not matched to a gene: 7. The CDR3 nucleotides are TGTGCCAGCAGTTTGGCCCAGGGGGCTCGCACTGAAGCTTTCTTT. It is translated as CASSLAQGARTEAFF.

The chain joins TRBV30 to TRBJ1-6, with D possibly matching TRBD1 (6 bases). The V and J ends lost 7 bases and 7 bases respectively, with 17 bases between them. This CDR3 region has 14 residues. Germline loops: CDR1 GTSNPN, CDR2 SVGIG (reference sequence). The CDR3 protein is CAYLQGPVNSPLHF. As DNA, the CDR3 is TGTGCCTACCTGCAGGGGCCGGTCAATTCACCCCTCCACTTT.

The V and J genes are TRBV3-1 (or the pseudogene TRBV3-2) and TRBJ1-2, with TRBD1 identical over 8 bases. V was pared by 4 bases and J by 8 bases, with 6 bases of the junction left unmatched. Germline V CDR1 and CDR2: LGHDT, YNNKEL (reference sequence). The CDR3 has 13 residues. CDR3 sequence reads: CASSPTGDDGYTF. The CDR3 DNA reads TGTGCCAGCAGCCCGACAGGGGACGACGGCTACACCTTC.